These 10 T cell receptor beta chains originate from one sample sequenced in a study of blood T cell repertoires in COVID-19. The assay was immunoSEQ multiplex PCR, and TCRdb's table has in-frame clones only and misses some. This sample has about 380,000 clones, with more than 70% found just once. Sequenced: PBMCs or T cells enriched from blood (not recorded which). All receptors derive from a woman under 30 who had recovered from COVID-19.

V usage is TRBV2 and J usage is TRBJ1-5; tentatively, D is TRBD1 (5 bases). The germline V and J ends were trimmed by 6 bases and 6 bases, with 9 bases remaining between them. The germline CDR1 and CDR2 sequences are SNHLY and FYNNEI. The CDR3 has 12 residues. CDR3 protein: CASSRGVQPQHF. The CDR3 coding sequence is TGTGCCAGCAGCCGGGGGGTTCAGCCCCAGCATTTT.

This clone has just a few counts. The CDR3 nucleotides read TGTGCCATGAGCTGGACAGCGGTATATGGCTACACCTTC. Translation: CAMSWTAVYGYTF. The rearrangement joins TRBV10-3 to TRBJ1-2; the D gene is possibly TRBD1 (6 bases). Trimming stripped 9 bases from V and 5 bases from J, with 16 bases between. This CDR3 spans 13 amino acids. The germline CDR1 and CDR2 sequences are ENHRY and SYGVKD.

The CDR3 sequence: CASTPGGLRQPQHF. In nucleotides, the CDR3 is TGTGCCAGTACCCCGGGGGGTTTACGACAGCCCCAGCATTTT. The chain recombines TRBV19 with TRBJ1-5; TRBD1 is a possible D gene (5 bases). The CDR3 totals 14 residues. V lost 7 bases and J 7 bases, leaving 17 bases between the germline ends. CDR1 and CDR2 from the germline V gene are LNHDA and SQIVND (reference sequence).

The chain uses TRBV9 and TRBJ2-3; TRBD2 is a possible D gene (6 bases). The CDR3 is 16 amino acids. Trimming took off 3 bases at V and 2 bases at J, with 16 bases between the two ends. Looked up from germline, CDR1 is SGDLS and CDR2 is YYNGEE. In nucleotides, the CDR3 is TGTGCCAGCAGCGCGGGGTGGGACTTACACACAGATACGCAGTATTTT. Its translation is CASSAGWDLHTDTQYF.

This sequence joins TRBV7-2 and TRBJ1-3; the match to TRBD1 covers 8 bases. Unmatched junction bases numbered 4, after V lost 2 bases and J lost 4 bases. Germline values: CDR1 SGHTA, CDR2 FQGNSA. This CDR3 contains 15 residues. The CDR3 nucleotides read TGTGCCAGCAGCTTACGACAGGGGCGCGGAAACACCATATATTTT. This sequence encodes CASSLRQGRGNTIYF. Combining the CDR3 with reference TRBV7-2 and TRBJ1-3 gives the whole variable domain GAGVSQSPSNKVTEKGKDVELRCDPISGHTALYWYRQSLGQGLEFLIYFQGNSAPDKSGLPSDRFSAERTGGSVSTLTIQRTQQEDSAVYLCASSLRQGRGNTIYFGEGSWLTVV.

CDR3 loop: CASSLESVRGSPLHF. CDR3 DNA: TGTGCCAGCAGCTTAGAATCGGTTCGAGGATCACCCCTCCACTTT. The chain couples TRBV7-2 to TRBJ1-6, with D hard to call. The CDR3 loop spans 15 amino acids. V was cut by 1 base and J by 10 bases, with 14 bases left in between. Germline V gene lookup returns CDR1 SGHTA and CDR2 FQGNSA.

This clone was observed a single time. As DNA, the CDR3 is TGCAGCGTTGTGGGGACAAATTATGGCTACACCTTC. Its translation is CSVVGTNYGYTF. V usage is TRBV29-1 and J usage is TRBJ1-2; possibly TRBD1 for D (6 bases). The CDR3 runs 12 residues. Looked up from germline, CDR1 is SQVTM and CDR2 is ANQGSEA. V gave up 4 bases and J gave up 5 bases, with 11 bases separating them.

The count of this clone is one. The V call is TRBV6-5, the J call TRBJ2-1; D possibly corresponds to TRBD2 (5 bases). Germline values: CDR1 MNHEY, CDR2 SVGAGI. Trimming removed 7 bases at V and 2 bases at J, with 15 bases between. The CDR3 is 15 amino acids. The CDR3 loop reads CASTDPRTAYNEQFF. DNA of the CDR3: TGTGCCAGCACCGACCCCAGGACTGCCTACAATGAGCAGTTCTTC.

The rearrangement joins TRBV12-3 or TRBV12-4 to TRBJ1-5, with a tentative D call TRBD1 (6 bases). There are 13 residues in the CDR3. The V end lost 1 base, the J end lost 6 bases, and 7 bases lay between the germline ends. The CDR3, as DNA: TGTGCCAGCAGTTTAGTGGGGGCTCAGCCCCAGCATTTT. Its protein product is CASSLVGAQPQHF.

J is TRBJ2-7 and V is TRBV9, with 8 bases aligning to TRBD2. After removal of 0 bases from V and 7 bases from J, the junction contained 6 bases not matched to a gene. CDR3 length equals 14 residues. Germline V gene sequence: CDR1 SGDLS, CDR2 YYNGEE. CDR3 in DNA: TGTGCCAGCAGCGTAGCGGGGGGGCCGGGGGAGCAGTACTTC. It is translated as CASSVAGGPGEQYF.